Below, 29 T cell receptor beta chains from the same sample are listed, as sequenced in a study of Ad26.COV2.S vaccination and SARS-CoV-2 variants. Data came from immunoSEQ multiplex PCR; TCRdb stores just in-frame clones and leaves some out. The sample has approximately 480,000 clones, around nine tenths seen once. Treatment reported: roughly 18 received Ad26.COV2.S at low or high dose, single or two shots; about 5 received placebo; per-sample allocation not given. Collection of samples fell on day 63 after the first vaccine or placebo injection. This specimen consisted of peripheral blood, obtained in a trial of Ad26.COV2.S vaccine versus placebo. Source of these receptors: a person between 18 and 65 years old who received the Ad26.COV2.S COVID-19 vaccine or a placebo.

V is TRBV5-3 and J is TRBJ2-3; D perhaps matches TRBD1 (5 bases). TRBV5-3 is an open reading frame whose function is uncertain. This CDR3 has 17 residues. The ends were cut back, 4 bases at V and 0 bases at J, with 18 bases in the middle. The CDR3 nucleotides read TGTGCCAGAAGCCCTTCGACAGTTAACCCTAGCACAGATACGCAGTATTTT. This encodes CARSPSTVNPSTDTQYF.

The V and J genes are TRBV5-1 and TRBJ1-4, with D tentatively TRBD1 (6 bases). The CDR3 has 18 residues. Germline V gene lookup returns CDR1 SGHRS and CDR2 YFSETQ. Deletions cut 3 bases from V and 1 base from J, with 19 bases between. The CDR3 DNA is TGCGCCAGCAGCTACCTTGGAGGGGGAGGATTAACTAATGAAAAACTGTTTTTT. Translating it yields CASSYLGGGGLTNEKLFF.

The V call is TRBV19, the J call TRBJ2-2, with a weak D call TRBD1 (6 bases). The CDR3 length is 14 residues. V lost 6 bases and J 1 base, leaving 9 bases between the germline ends. Germline values: CDR1 LNHDA, CDR2 SQIVND (reference sequence). CDR3 nucleotide sequence: TGTGCCAGTAGAGGGGGATTGAACACCGGGGAGCTGTTTTTT. The encoded protein is CASRGGLNTGELFF.

The chain combines TRBV15 with TRBJ1-1; TRBD1 might be the D (6 bases). Germline V gives CDR1 LNHNV, CDR2 YYDKDF (reference sequence). CDR3 size: 16 residues. Trimming removed 3 bases from V and 0 bases from J, with 14 bases in between. This CDR3 is CATSRDSGAVNTEAFF. Here the CDR3 DNA reads TGTGCCACCAGCAGGGACTCAGGGGCCGTGAACACTGAAGCTTTCTTT.

V and J are TRBV5-3 and TRBJ2-1; D call uncertain. TRBV5-3 is an ORF for which the function is uncertain. This CDR3 region has 11 residues. With 0 bases removed from V and 8 bases from J, the gap between germline ends came to 3 bases. The CDR3 protein is CARSLGDEQFF. Written as DNA, the CDR3 is TGTGCCAGAAGCTTGGGGGATGAGCAGTTCTTC.

The V and J genes are TRBV7-9 and TRBJ2-1; D is possibly TRBD1 or TRBD2 (6 bases each). This CDR3 has 16 amino acids. V lost 7 bases and J lost 0, with 16 bases in between. Germline-derived CDR1 and CDR2 are SEHNR and FQNEAQ (reference sequence). CDR3 nucleotides: TGTGCCAGCACCAAGGGGGGCGCTTCCTCCTACAATGAGCAGTTCTTC. This translates into CASTKGGASSYNEQFF.

This sequence joins TRBV6-2 or TRBV6-3 and TRBJ1-1, with unresolved D. The germline V gene encodes CDR1 MNHEY and CDR2 SVGEGT. Trimming removed 0 bases at V and 7 bases at J, with 6 bases between. The CDR3 covers 12 residues. CDR3 DNA sequence: TGTGCCAGCAGTTACTCATTCGGTGAAGCTTTCTTT. This codes for CASSYSFGEAFF.

The chain joins TRBV2 to TRBJ2-2; a possible D gene is TRBD2 (6 bases). The V end lost 3 bases, the J end lost 8 bases, and 10 bases lay between the germline ends. The germline V gene has CDR1 SNHLY and CDR2 FYNNEI. CDR3 length: 13 residues. The DNA for the CDR3 is TGTGCCAGCAGTGATGTACTAGCTGGGGAGCTGTTTTTT. Amino acid sequence: CASSDVLAGELFF.

The chain links TRBV19 to TRBJ1-1, with 7 nucleotides matching TRBD1. The CDR3 covers 15 residues. The junction had 10 bases not matched to a gene; V was cut back by 5 bases and J by 4 bases. CDR1 and CDR2 (germline): LNHDA, SQIVND (reference sequence). This CDR3 reads CASSPDRDRATEAFF. CDR3 sequence (DNA): TGTGCCAGTAGTCCCGACAGGGATCGGGCCACTGAAGCTTTCTTT.

There are a few counts of this clone. This chain uses TRBV29-1 with TRBJ2-1, with TRBD1 as a possible D gene (5 bases). The CDR3 contains 12 residues. CDR1 and CDR2 (germline): SQVTM, ANQGSEA. V was trimmed by 4 bases and J by 6 bases, leaving 10 bases between them. The chain's CDR3 is CSVVSGINEQFF. CDR3 DNA: TGCAGCGTTGTTTCAGGGATCAATGAGCAGTTCTTC.

The gene calls are TRBV9 and TRBJ2-1; 9 nucleotides line up with TRBD1. Germline-derived CDR1 and CDR2 are SGDLS and YYNGEE. The CDR3 contains 18 residues. V lost 3 bases to trimming and J lost 0 bases; unmatched junction nucleotides: 10. The CDR3 protein is CASSAQQGAQGSYNEQFF. In DNA form, the CDR3 reads TGTGCCAGCAGCGCCCAACAGGGGGCTCAGGGCTCCTACAATGAGCAGTTCTTC.

This clone has a single count. This chain joins TRBV9 and TRBJ1-4; a possible D gene is TRBD1 (5 bases). The germline V and J ends were trimmed by 3 bases and 1 base, with 16 bases remaining between them. Germline V CDR1 and CDR2: SGDLS, YYNGEE. The CDR3 is made up of 17 amino acids. The CDR3 bases are TGTGCCAGCAGCGGAGGGCGGGGGTCCGTAACTAATGAAAAACTGTTTTTT. Translation gives CASSGGRGSVTNEKLFF.

The CDR3 loop reads CASSPPRQGVQETQYF. In DNA form, the CDR3 reads TGTGCCAGCAGCCCCCCACGACAGGGCGTCCAAGAGACCCAGTACTTC. The V gene is TRBV28, the J gene TRBJ2-5; 7 bases agree with TRBD1. The germline V gene encodes CDR1 MDHEN and CDR2 SYDVKM. The CDR3 is made up of 16 amino acids. J gave up 1 base and V 6 bases, and 11 bases lay outside the gene matches.

The rearrangement joins TRBV5-4 to TRBJ1-2; the match to TRBD1 covers 8 bases. CDR1 SGHNT and CDR2 YYREEE come from the germline V gene (reference sequence). V was pared by 4 bases and J by 7 bases, with 3 bases of the junction left unmatched. The CDR3 totals 12 residues. CDR3 sequence: CASSPDRAGYTF. The CDR3 coding sequence is TGTGCCAGCAGCCCGGACAGGGCTGGCTACACCTTC. Complete variable domain (other parts from reference TRBV5-4 and TRBJ1-2): ETGVTQSPTHLIKTRGQQVTLRCSSQSGHNTVSWYQQALGQGPQFIFQYYREEENGRGNFPPRFSGLQFPNYSSELNVNALELDDSALYLCASSPDRAGYTFGSGTRLTVV.

The CDR3 nucleotides are TGTGCCAGTGGGCCCGGACAGCTTCGCTACGAGCAGTACTTC. Its protein is CASGPGQLRYEQYF. The rearrangement links TRBV19 to TRBJ2-7; maybe TRBD1 (6 bases). Germline V gene sequence: CDR1 LNHDA, CDR2 SQIVND (reference sequence). The CDR3 sequence is 14 residues long. V gave up 8 bases and J gave up 3 bases, with 17 bases separating them.

Comments on this clone: In the same sample, other DNA sequences code for this CDR3. The chain joins TRBV30 to TRBJ1-5, with D unclear. Germline CDR1 GTSNPN, CDR2 SVGIG (reference sequence). V gave up 2 bases and J gave up 5 bases, with 10 bases separating them. The CDR3 is 13 residues long. The CDR3 sequence: CAWSLAGDQPQHF. The CDR3 DNA reads as TGTGCCTGGAGTCTGGCTGGGGATCAGCCCCAGCATTTT. The variable domain in full, completed from reference TRBV30 and TRBJ1-5, reads SQTIHQWPATLVQPVGSPLSLECTVEGTSNPNLYWYRQAAGRGLQLLFYSVGIGQISSEVPQNLSASRPQDRQFILSSKKLLLSDSGFYLCAWSLAGDQPQHFGDGTRLSIL.

The genes are TRBV6-2 or TRBV6-3 and TRBJ2-7, with TRBD1 matching 8 bases. The germline V gene encodes CDR1 MNHEY and CDR2 SVGEGT. After removal of 4 bases from V and 6 bases from J, the junction contained 2 bases not matched to a gene. The CDR3 covers 12 residues. For the CDR3, the DNA is TGTGCCAGCAGTTTCGGACAGGGCGAGCAGTACTTC. This translates into CASSFGQGEQYF.

CDR3 nucleotide sequence: TGTGCCAGCAGTGATGACAGACACTACGAGCAGTACTTC. Its translation is CASSDDRHYEQYF. J is TRBJ2-7 and V is TRBV6-1; D is perhaps TRBD1 (5 bases). This CDR3 has 13 residues. Trimming pared 3 bases from V and 3 bases from J, leaving 9 bases between. Germline V CDR1 and CDR2: MNHNS, SASEGT.

Comment on this clone: At the DNA level, this CDR3 is encoded by other sequences in the same sample as well. The gene calls are TRBV5-1 and TRBJ2-7; 7 bases line up with TRBD2. Germline CDR1 and CDR2: SGHRS and YFSETQ. Unmatched junction bases numbered 2, after V lost 0 bases and J lost 2 bases. The CDR3 is made up of 14 amino acids. In DNA, the CDR3 is TGCGCCAGCAGCTTGGCTAGCGGACCCTACGAGCAGTACTTC. Protein product: CASSLASGPYEQYF.

The V call is TRBV15, the J call TRBJ2-1; D ambiguous. The germline gives CDR1 LNHNV, CDR2 YYDKDF (reference sequence). The V gene lost 7 bases and the J gene lost 6 bases, with 13 bases spanning the gap. CDR3 length: 13 amino acids. CDR3 region: CATKTAWSNEQFF. CDR3 coding DNA: TGTGCCACCAAGACGGCCTGGAGCAATGAGCAGTTCTTC.

The genes are TRBV29-1 and TRBJ1-2; D gene uncertain. Deletions cut 7 bases from V and 4 bases from J, with 13 bases between. CDR1 is SQVTM and CDR2 is ANQGSEA in the germline V gene. The CDR3 covers 12 residues. The CDR3 is CSGSAWSYGYTF. CDR3 in DNA: TGCAGCGGTAGCGCCTGGTCCTATGGCTACACCTTC.

This clone was observed once. The J gene is TRBJ2-2, the V gene TRBV30; D might be TRBD2 (6 bases). The CDR3 has 14 residues. Trimming shortened V by 0 bases and J by 4 bases, and 9 bases separated the two germline ends. The germline V gene encodes CDR1 GTSNPN and CDR2 SVGIG (reference sequence). The CDR3 DNA is TGTGCCTGGAGTGTACCCGGGGGCACCGGGGAGCTGTTTTTT. It codes for CAWSVPGGTGELFF.

The chain has TRBV3-1 (or the pseudogene TRBV3-2) and TRBJ2-2; D not certain. CDR1 is LGHDT, CDR2 YNNKEL, per germline (reference sequence). V was pared by 2 bases and J by 3 bases, with 13 bases between. The CDR3 totals 16 residues. The CDR3 loop reads CASSQNRISHTGELFF. DNA for the CDR3: TGTGCCAGCAGCCAAAACAGAATAAGCCACACCGGGGAGCTGTTTTTT.

The genes are TRBV18 and TRBJ1-2, with 7 bases that match TRBD1. V shed 4 bases, J shed 1 base, and the junction held 9 bases outside the gene matches. Germline CDR1 and CDR2: KGHSH and LQKENI. CDR3 length equals 16 residues. The DNA of the CDR3 is TGTGCCAGCTCACGGACTTGGGACAGCCTTAACTATGGCTACACCTTC. It yields the protein CASSRTWDSLNYGYTF. Together with reference TRBV18 and TRBJ1-2, the CDR3 gives the full variable domain: NAGVMQNPRHLVRRRGQEARLRCSPMKGHSHVYWYRQLPEEGLKFMVYLQKENIIDESGMPKERFSAEFPKEGPSILRIQQVVRGDSAAYFCASSRTWDSLNYGYTFGSGTRLTVV.

The gene calls are TRBV7-6 and TRBJ2-5; 8 nucleotides match TRBD1. Trimming at V came to 1 base and at J to 0 bases, leaving 1 base not matched to a gene. Germline CDR1 reads SGHVS; CDR2 reads FNYEAQ. CDR3 length: 15 amino acids. DNA for the CDR3: TGTGCCAGCAGCTTAGGACAGGGGCACCAAGAGACCCAGTACTTC. It is translated as CASSLGQGHQETQYF. Looking up the rest from reference TRBV7-6 and TRBJ2-5 gives the full variable domain: GAGVSQSPRYKVTKRGQDVALRCDPISGHVSLYWYRQALGQGPEFLTYFNYEAQQDKSGLPNDRFSAERPEGSISTLTIQRTEQRDSAMYRCASSLGQGHQETQYFGPGTRLLVL.

V and J are TRBV28 and TRBJ2-1, with TRBD2 matching 8 bases. This CDR3 is built from 14 residues. J gave up 3 bases and V 5 bases, and 3 bases lay outside the gene matches. Germline loops: CDR1 MDHEN, CDR2 SYDVKM. CDR3 in amino acids: CASSVSGIYNEQFF. The CDR3 bases are TGTGCCAGCAGTGTTAGCGGGATCTACAATGAGCAGTTCTTC.

The gene calls are TRBV20-1 and TRBJ2-1; D is undetermined. The CDR3 is 11 residues long. The V gene lost 5 bases and the J gene lost 10 bases, with 12 bases spanning the gap. Per the germline V gene, CDR1 is DFQATT and CDR2 is SNEGSKA (reference sequence). The CDR3 region is CSAPAPVEQFF. As DNA, the CDR3 is TGCAGTGCTCCCGCCCCAGTGGAGCAGTTCTTC.

The V and J genes are TRBV19 and TRBJ2-3, with a possible D match to TRBD2 (6 bases). There are 15 residues in the CDR3. Germline assignment: CDR1 LNHDA and CDR2 SQIVND (reference sequence). Trimming left V 1 base short and J 5 bases short, with 13 bases between. This CDR3 is CASSIVGTGVDTQYF. The CDR3 nucleotides are TGTGCCAGTAGTATAGTCGGGACGGGAGTAGATACGCAGTATTTT.

The chain joins TRBV6-1 to TRBJ2-3; 8 positions match TRBD2. The CDR3 extends over 17 amino acids. Germline V gene data show CDR1 as MNHNS and CDR2 as SASEGT. J gave up 5 bases and V 1 base, and 11 bases lay outside the gene matches. The CDR3 protein is CASSEDPLAGGIDTQYF. CDR3 sequence (DNA): TGTGCCAGCAGTGAAGATCCCCTGGCGGGAGGTATAGATACGCAGTATTTT.